This TCR beta chain was sequenced during a study of tumor-infiltrating lymphocytes in localized non-small cell lung cancer. Overall study context: The cohort mixed smokers and never-smokers, several histologies, and some post-neoadjuvant-chemotherapy samples.

This CDR3 is 10 amino acids long. The germline V and J ends were trimmed by 3 bases and 3 bases, with 3 bases remaining between them. CDR1 and CDR2 from the germline V gene are DFQATT and SNEGSKA (reference sequence). Repertoires were generated with immunoSEQ multiplex PCR, while TCRdb's copy carries only in-frame clones and drops some. The sample lists approximately 17,000 clones, around 72% occurring once. Study-wide points: Different pieces of the same tissue went to different assays, confounding technical variation with intratumor heterogeneity.

Concerning this clone itself: Its antigen is currently unknown.

The sequence came from a human donor with non-small cell lung cancer. The J gene is TRBJ2-7, the V gene TRBV20-1, with D hard to call. The sequencing input was lung tumor tissue. CDR3 coding DNA: TGCAGTGCTAGTAGCTACGAGCAGTACTTC. Translating gives CSASSYEQYF.